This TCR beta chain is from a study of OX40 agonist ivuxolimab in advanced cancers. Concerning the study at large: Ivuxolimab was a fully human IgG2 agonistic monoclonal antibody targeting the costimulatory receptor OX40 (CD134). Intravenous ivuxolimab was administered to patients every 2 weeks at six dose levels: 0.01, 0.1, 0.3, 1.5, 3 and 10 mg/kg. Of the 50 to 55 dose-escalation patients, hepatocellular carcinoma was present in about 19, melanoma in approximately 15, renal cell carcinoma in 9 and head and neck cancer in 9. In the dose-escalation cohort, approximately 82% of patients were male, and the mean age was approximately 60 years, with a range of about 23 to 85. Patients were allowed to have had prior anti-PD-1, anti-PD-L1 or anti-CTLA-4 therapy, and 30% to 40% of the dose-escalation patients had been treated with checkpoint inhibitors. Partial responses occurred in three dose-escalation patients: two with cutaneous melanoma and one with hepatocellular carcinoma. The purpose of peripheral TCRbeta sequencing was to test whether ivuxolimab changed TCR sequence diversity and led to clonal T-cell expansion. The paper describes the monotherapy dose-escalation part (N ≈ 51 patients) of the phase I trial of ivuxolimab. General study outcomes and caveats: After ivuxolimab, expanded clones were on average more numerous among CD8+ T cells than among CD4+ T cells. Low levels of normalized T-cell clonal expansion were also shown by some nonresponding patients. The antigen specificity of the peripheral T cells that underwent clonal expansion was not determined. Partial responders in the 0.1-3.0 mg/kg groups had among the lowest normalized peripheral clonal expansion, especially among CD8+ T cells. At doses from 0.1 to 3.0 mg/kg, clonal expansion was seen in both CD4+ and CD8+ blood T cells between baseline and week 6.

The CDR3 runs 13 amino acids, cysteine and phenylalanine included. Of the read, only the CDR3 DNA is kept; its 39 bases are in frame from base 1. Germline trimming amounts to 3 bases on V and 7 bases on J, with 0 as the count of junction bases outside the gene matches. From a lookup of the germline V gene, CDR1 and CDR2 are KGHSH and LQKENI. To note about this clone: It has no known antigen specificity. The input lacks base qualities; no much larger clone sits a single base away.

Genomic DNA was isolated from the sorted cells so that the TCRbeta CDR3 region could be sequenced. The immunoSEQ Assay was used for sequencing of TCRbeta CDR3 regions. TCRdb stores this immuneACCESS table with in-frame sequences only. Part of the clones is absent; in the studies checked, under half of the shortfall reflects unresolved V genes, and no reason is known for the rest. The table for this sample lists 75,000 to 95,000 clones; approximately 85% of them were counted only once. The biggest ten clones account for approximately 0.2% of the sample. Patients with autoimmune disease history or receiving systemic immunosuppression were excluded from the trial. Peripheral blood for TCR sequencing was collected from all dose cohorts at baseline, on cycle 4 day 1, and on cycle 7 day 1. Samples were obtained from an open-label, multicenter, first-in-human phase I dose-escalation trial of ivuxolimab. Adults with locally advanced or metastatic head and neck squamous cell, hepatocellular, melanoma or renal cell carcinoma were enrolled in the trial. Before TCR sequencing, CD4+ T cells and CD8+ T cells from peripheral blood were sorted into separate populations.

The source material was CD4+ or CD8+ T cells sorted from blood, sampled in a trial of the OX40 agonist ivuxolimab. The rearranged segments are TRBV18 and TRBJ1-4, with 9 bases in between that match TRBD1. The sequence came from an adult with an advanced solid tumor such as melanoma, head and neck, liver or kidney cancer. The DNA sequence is TGTGCCAGCTCACCGGGACAGGGTGAAAAACTGTTTTTT. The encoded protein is CASSPGQGEKLFF.